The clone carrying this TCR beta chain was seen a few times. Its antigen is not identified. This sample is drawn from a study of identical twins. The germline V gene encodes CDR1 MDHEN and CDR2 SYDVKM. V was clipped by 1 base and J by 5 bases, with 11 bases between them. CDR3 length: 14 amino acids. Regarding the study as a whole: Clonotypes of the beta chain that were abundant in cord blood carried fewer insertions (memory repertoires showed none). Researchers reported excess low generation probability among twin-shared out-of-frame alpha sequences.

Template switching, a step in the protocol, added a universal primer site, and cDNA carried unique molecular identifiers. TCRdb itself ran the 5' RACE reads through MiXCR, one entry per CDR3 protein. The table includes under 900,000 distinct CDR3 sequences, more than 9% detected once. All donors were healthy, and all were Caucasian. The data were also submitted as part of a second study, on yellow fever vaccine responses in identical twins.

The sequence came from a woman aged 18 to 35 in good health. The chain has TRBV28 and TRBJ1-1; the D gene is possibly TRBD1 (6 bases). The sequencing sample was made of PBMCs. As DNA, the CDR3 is TGTGCCAGCAGTTTATTCGGGGGGCGTACTGAAGCTTTCTTT. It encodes CASSLFGGRTEAFF.